The 32 T cell receptor beta chains given below trace back to one sample, sequenced in a study of T-cell memory formation after mild COVID-19. TCRdb redid the calling of the 5' RACE reads with MiXCR, one entry per CDR3 protein. The sample shows about 470,000 distinct CDR3 sequences, 15% to 20% of them seen only once. The sequenced sample was PBMCs or a T cell subset sorted from them (not recorded which). These receptors originate from an adult woman who had mild COVID-19 (a few samples of this study predate the infection). Cell type and time point are not known.

The chain links TRBV9 to TRBJ2-5, with D hard to call. V shed 0 bases and J shed 3 bases, with 12 bases lying between them. From germline, CDR1 is SGDLS and CDR2 YYNGEE. The CDR3 has 15 residues. CDR3 in amino acids: CASSVAVGSKETQYF. The CDR3 DNA follows: TGTGCCAGCAGCGTAGCTGTTGGCAGTAAAGAGACCCAGTACTTC.

This clonotype was seen only a few times. The rearrangement links TRBV24-1 to TRBJ2-1; TRBD1 aligns across 10 bases. CDR3 length equals 15 residues. V shed 5 bases and J 7 bases; nucleotides not matched to a gene: 7. The germline V gene has CDR1 KGHDR and CDR2 SFDVKD. The CDR3 region is CATSVGTGERNEQFF. The CDR3 region has the DNA TGTGCCACCAGTGTCGGGACAGGGGAGAGGAATGAGCAGTTCTTC.

This clonotype was counted a few times. This chain links TRBV11-2 with TRBJ2-5; tentative D call: TRBD2 (5 bases). Germline V gives CDR1 SGHAT, CDR2 FQNNGV. Trimming cost V 0 bases and J 13 bases, with 9 bases left between them. The CDR3 has 11 residues. Here the CDR3 reads CASSLDGAAYF. CDR3 DNA sequence: TGTGCCAGCAGCTTAGATGGAGCGGCGTACTTC. The full variable domain, rest sourced from reference TRBV11-2 and TRBJ2-5, is EAGVAQSPRYKIIEKRQSVAFWCNPISGHATLYWYQQILGQGPKLLIQFQNNGVVDDSQLPKDRFSAERLKGVDSTLKIQPAKLEDSAVYLCASSLDGAAYFGPGTRLLVL.

The rearrangement joins TRBV7-2 to TRBJ2-1; 15 nucleotides align to TRBD2. Germline lookup yields CDR1 SGHTA and CDR2 FQGNSA. Trimming cost V 5 bases and J 9 bases; bases outside gene matches: 11. The CDR3 length is 17 residues. CDR3: CASSPALGTSGGSEQFF. In nucleotides, the CDR3 is TGTGCCAGCAGCCCAGCGTTGGGGACTAGCGGGGGGAGTGAGCAGTTCTTC.

The V gene is TRBV3-1, the J gene TRBJ2-1; D gene unclear. V was trimmed by 4 bases and J by 2 bases, leaving 12 bases between them. This CDR3 has 15 residues. CDR1 and CDR2 from the germline V gene are LGHDT and YNNKEL (reference sequence). Written as DNA, the CDR3 is TGTGCCAGCAGCCCCCGCCCAGAACCCTACAATGAGCAGTTCTTC. Translated, it gives CASSPRPEPYNEQFF.

This clonotype turned up a few times. The chain combines TRBV6-2 or TRBV6-3 with TRBJ2-2; D possibly corresponds to TRBD2 (5 bases). This CDR3 has 13 residues. Germline CDR1 reads MNHEY; CDR2 reads SVGEGT. The germline V and J ends were trimmed by 8 bases and 1 base, with 8 bases remaining between them. DNA for the CDR3: TGTGCCAGCGACGGGGTGAACACCGGGGAGCTGTTTTTT. It is translated as CASDGVNTGELFF.

In this sample, this clonotype turned up a few times. V usage is TRBV7-9 and J usage is TRBJ2-1; TRBD1 is a possible D gene (6 bases). The length of the CDR3 is 14 residues. The V gene lost 1 base and the J gene lost 5 bases, with 9 bases spanning the gap. The V gene's germline CDR1 is SEHNR and CDR2 FQNEAQ (reference sequence). The CDR3 loop is CASSLVYRDNEQFF. DNA for the CDR3: TGTGCCAGCAGCTTAGTTTACAGGGACAATGAGCAGTTCTTC.

This rearrangement joins TRBV6-5 to TRBJ1-2; maybe TRBD1 (5 bases). V shed 5 bases and J shed 1 base, with 11 bases lying between them. This CDR3 has 14 residues. The germline gives CDR1 MNHEY, CDR2 SVGAGI. CDR3 DNA: TGTGCCAGCAGTCAGACCCAGGGTAACTATGGCTACACCTTC. As protein: CASSQTQGNYGYTF.

The chain couples TRBV19 to TRBJ2-3; tentative D call: TRBD2 (6 bases). Germline CDR1 and CDR2: LNHDA and SQIVND (reference sequence). The CDR3 consists of 13 residues. V was pared by 6 bases and J by 5 bases, with 12 bases between. The CDR3 region has the DNA TGTGCCAGTAGGGGGGGTCTCGGAGATACGCAGTATTTT. This gives the protein CASRGGLGDTQYF.

The chain has TRBV6-2 or TRBV6-3 and TRBJ2-7; D is perhaps TRBD2 (6 bases). Germline V gene sequence: CDR1 MNHEY, CDR2 SVGEGT. V was cut by 5 bases and J by 4 bases, with 18 bases left in between. The CDR3 length is 15 residues. The CDR3 is CASSPSKDYGYEQYF. The DNA for the CDR3 is TGTGCCAGCAGTCCCTCGAAGGACTATGGATACGAGCAGTACTTC.

The chain has TRBV10-3 and TRBJ2-1; D is undetermined. CDR1 and CDR2 from the germline V gene are ENHRY and SYGVKD. Deletions cut 11 bases from V and 6 bases from J, with 17 bases between. This CDR3 comprises 13 residues. The CDR3 DNA follows: TGTGCCTCCGGGTCCCCGCTGGGCAATGAGCAGTTCTTC. Translated: CASGSPLGNEQFF.

J is TRBJ2-3 and V is TRBV5-4, with 11 nucleotides matching TRBD2. CDR3 length: 17 residues. J gave up 0 bases and V 3 bases, and 6 bases lay outside the gene matches. In germline, CDR1 is SGHNT, CDR2 YYREEE (reference sequence). This chain's CDR3 is CASSSLAGGSSTDTQYF. The CDR3 DNA reads TGTGCCAGCAGCTCTTTAGCGGGAGGGAGTAGCACAGATACGCAGTATTTT.

V usage is TRBV6-2 or TRBV6-3 and J usage is TRBJ1-2, with 10 bases identical to TRBD1. V was pared by 6 bases and J by 4 bases, with 2 bases of the junction left unmatched. Germline V lookup: CDR1 MNHEY, CDR2 SVGEGT. The CDR3 contains 13 residues. CDR3 coding DNA: TGTGCCAGCAGGCGGACAGGGGGCTATGGCTACACCTTC. It is translated as CASRRTGGYGYTF.

The rearrangement joins TRBV4-2 to TRBJ2-7; the match to TRBD2 covers 8 bases. The CDR3 covers 14 residues. Germline V gene data show CDR1 as LGHNA and CDR2 as YNFKEQ. The V segment lost 5 bases and the J segment 3 bases; nucleotides outside the gene matches: 6. The chain's CDR3 is CASSKGTSGYEQYF. CDR3 bases: TGTGCCAGCAGCAAGGGGACTAGTGGCTACGAGCAGTACTTC.

The gene calls are TRBV6-5 and TRBJ2-1; a weak D match, TRBD2 (6 bases). V dropped 2 bases and J dropped 4 bases, with 21 bases sitting between them. The germline CDR1 and CDR2 sequences are MNHEY and SVGAGI. CDR3 length: 18 residues. CDR3 loop: CASSYGTVLGGSYNEQFF. The CDR3 DNA reads as TGTGCCAGCAGTTACGGGACTGTGTTGGGGGGATCGTACAATGAGCAGTTCTTC.

This clonotype was picked up a small number of times. The V and J genes are TRBV6-2 or TRBV6-3 and TRBJ1-5; tentative D call: TRBD1 (6 bases). V was shortened by 6 bases and J by 5 bases, with 17 bases between the two germline ends. The CDR3 has 15 residues. The V gene's germline CDR1 is MNHEY and CDR2 SVGEGT. CDR3 loop: CASSPIQGTDQPQHF. CDR3 DNA sequence: TGTGCCAGCAGCCCAATACAGGGTACGGATCAGCCCCAGCATTTT.

The genes are TRBV7-9 and TRBJ2-1; the match to TRBD1 covers 7 bases. The CDR3 has 17 amino acids. Germline V CDR1 and CDR2: SEHNR, FQNEAQ (reference sequence). After removal of 1 base from V and 4 bases from J, the junction contained 10 bases not matched to a gene. CDR3 bases: TGTGCCAGCAGCTTAGAGTACAGGACAGGCATATACAATGAGCAGTTCTTC. This translates into CASSLEYRTGIYNEQFF.

This clonotype was seen at least ten times. The chain uses TRBV12-3 or TRBV12-4 and TRBJ1-1, with unresolved D. Trimming removed 10 bases from V and 1 base from J, with 10 bases in between. This CDR3 region has 12 residues. CDR3 region: CAIEGRNTEAFF. The CDR3 nucleotides read TGTGCCATTGAGGGCAGGAACACTGAAGCTTTCTTT.

This clonotype was seen ten or more times. V and J are TRBV30 and TRBJ2-5; D is uncertain. Germline CDR1 reads GTSNPN; CDR2 reads SVGIG (reference sequence). This CDR3 has 13 residues. V lost 1 base, J lost 5 bases, and 11 bases lay in between. This CDR3 is CAWSAYPRETQYF. The CDR3 nucleotides are TGTGCCTGGAGTGCCTACCCGAGGGAGACCCAGTACTTC.

The CDR3 DNA follows: TGTGCCAGCAGTTACGATCTGAGTGGTCAGCCCCAGCATTTT. It encodes CASSYDLSGQPQHF. This chain connects TRBV6-6 to TRBJ1-5; D gene ambiguous. The V end lost 2 bases, the J end lost 6 bases, and 11 bases lay between the germline ends. Germline V gives CDR1 MNHNY, CDR2 SVGAGI (reference sequence). The CDR3 totals 14 residues.

The V call is TRBV9, the J call TRBJ2-3; D might be TRBD1 or TRBD2, each matching 5 bases. The germline gives CDR1 SGDLS, CDR2 YYNGEE. The germline V and J ends were trimmed by 0 bases and 3 bases, with 14 bases remaining between them. This CDR3 comprises 16 residues. DNA of the CDR3: TGTGCCAGCAGCGTAGCGCCGGGGCTAGTAACAGATACGCAGTATTTT. This gives the protein CASSVAPGLVTDTQYF.

This sequence joins TRBV30 and TRBJ1-4; a weak D match, TRBD1 (5 bases). Germline V CDR1 and CDR2: GTSNPN, SVGIG (reference sequence). V lost 3 bases and J lost 1, with 6 bases in between. This CDR3 is 13 amino acids long. CDR3 nucleotides: TGTGCCTGGAGCGGGGGAACTAATGAAAAACTGTTTTTT. It is translated as CAWSGGTNEKLFF.

The chain recombines TRBV9 with TRBJ2-5, with 11 nucleotides matching TRBD1. CDR1 and CDR2 (germline): SGDLS, YYNGEE. The CDR3 extends over 17 amino acids. V lost 0 bases and J lost 1; bases outside the gene matches: 5. The CDR3 DNA is TGTGCCAGCAGCGTAGGGGGGACAGGGGGATTCCAAGAGACCCAGTACTTC. Its translation is CASSVGGTGGFQETQYF. The full variable domain, in which reference TRBV9 and TRBJ2-5 provide the parts outside the CDR3, is DSGVTQTPKHLITATGQRVTLRCSPRSGDLSVYWYQQSLDQGLQFLIQYYNGEERAKGNILERFSAQQFPDLHSELNLSSLELGDSALYFCASSVGGTGGFQETQYFGPGTRLLVL.

This clonotype was counted a few times. This chain links TRBV30 with TRBJ2-7; maybe TRBD1 (5 bases). Germline V gives CDR1 GTSNPN, CDR2 SVGIG (reference sequence). With 3 bases removed from V and 5 bases from J, the gap between germline ends came to 11 bases. The CDR3 extends over 12 amino acids. The CDR3 DNA is TGTGCCTGGAGCCAGGGTTCCGACGAGCAGTACTTC. This gives the protein CAWSQGSDEQYF.

The chain is built from TRBV20-1 and TRBJ2-1, with 8 bases identical to TRBD1. CDR3 length equals 14 residues. Germline assignment: CDR1 DFQATT and CDR2 SNEGSKA (reference sequence). Losses at the gene ends were 5 bases for V and 2 bases for J; bases not matched to a gene: 5. CDR3 in DNA: TGCAGTGCTCGCCCGGGACAGGCCTACAATGAGCAGTTCTTC. Protein product: CSARPGQAYNEQFF.

This clonotype was recorded a few times. V gene TRBV12-3 or TRBV12-4 combines with J gene TRBJ2-1, with 10 bases identical to TRBD2. The CDR3 is 15 amino acids. Unmatched junction bases numbered 6, after V lost 6 bases and J lost 4 bases. DNA of the CDR3: TGTGCCAGCAGATCTAGCGGGAGCTCGTACAATGAGCAGTTCTTC. It codes for CASRSSGSSYNEQFF.

The sample holds a few counts of this clonotype. This rearrangement joins TRBV20-1 to TRBJ1-5; TRBD1 is a possible D gene (5 bases). The CDR3 spans 11 residues. Germline CDR1 DFQATT, CDR2 SNEGSKA (reference sequence). V was shortened by 5 bases and J by 10 bases, with 12 bases between the two germline ends. In nucleotides, the CDR3 is TGCAGTGCTGGGGTGGGGGAACCCCAGCATTTT. Its protein product is CSAGVGEPQHF.

This clonotype was counted only a few times. V and J are TRBV2 and TRBJ2-5; 10 bases match TRBD2. Germline V lookup: CDR1 SNHLY, CDR2 FYNNEI. J was trimmed by 2 bases and V by 2 bases; bases with no gene match: 11. This CDR3 has 18 residues. CDR3: CASSERLAGVIRQETQYF. The CDR3 DNA follows: TGTGCCAGCAGTGAAAGGCTAGCGGGAGTAATCCGGCAAGAGACCCAGTACTTC.

This clonotype has just a few counts. V is TRBV7-6 and J is TRBJ1-1; 8 bases match TRBD1. CDR1 and CDR2 from the germline V gene are SGHVS and FNYEAQ. The ends lost 0 bases at V and 6 bases at J; junction bases unmatched: 3. The CDR3 spans 14 residues. CDR3 in amino acids: CASSLAPGGPEAFF. CDR3 coding DNA: TGTGCCAGCAGCTTAGCGCCAGGGGGCCCTGAAGCTTTCTTT.

This clonotype was seen at least ten times. This sequence joins TRBV4-1 and TRBJ1-2, with 10 bases that match TRBD1. Germline trimming cut 4 bases from V and 4 bases from J; bases unmatched to any gene: 6. Germline lookup yields CDR1 MGHRA and CDR2 YSYEKL. CDR3 length: 15 amino acids. As DNA, the CDR3 is TGCGCCAGCAGCCCCGGACAGGGGGGATTCTATGGCTACACCTTC. It translates to CASSPGQGGFYGYTF.

This clonotype was picked up a small number of times. This chain connects TRBV12-3 or TRBV12-4 to TRBJ2-1; D ambiguous. The CDR3 contains 11 residues. Trimming shortened V by 5 bases and J by 14 bases, and 13 bases separated the two germline ends. The CDR3 DNA reads TGTGCCAGCAGTCCTCTAGATAGGGAGTTCTTC. This gives the protein CASSPLDREFF.

This clonotype was found a few times. The J gene is TRBJ1-5, the V gene TRBV13; D gene unclear. This CDR3 has 15 amino acids. CDR1 is PRHDT, CDR2 FYEKMQ, per germline (reference sequence). V lost 0 bases, J lost 4 bases, and 10 bases lay in between. The CDR3 DNA is TGTGCCAGCAGCTTAGGTCGCAGCCCTAATCAGCCCCAGCATTTT. It yields the protein CASSLGRSPNQPQHF.